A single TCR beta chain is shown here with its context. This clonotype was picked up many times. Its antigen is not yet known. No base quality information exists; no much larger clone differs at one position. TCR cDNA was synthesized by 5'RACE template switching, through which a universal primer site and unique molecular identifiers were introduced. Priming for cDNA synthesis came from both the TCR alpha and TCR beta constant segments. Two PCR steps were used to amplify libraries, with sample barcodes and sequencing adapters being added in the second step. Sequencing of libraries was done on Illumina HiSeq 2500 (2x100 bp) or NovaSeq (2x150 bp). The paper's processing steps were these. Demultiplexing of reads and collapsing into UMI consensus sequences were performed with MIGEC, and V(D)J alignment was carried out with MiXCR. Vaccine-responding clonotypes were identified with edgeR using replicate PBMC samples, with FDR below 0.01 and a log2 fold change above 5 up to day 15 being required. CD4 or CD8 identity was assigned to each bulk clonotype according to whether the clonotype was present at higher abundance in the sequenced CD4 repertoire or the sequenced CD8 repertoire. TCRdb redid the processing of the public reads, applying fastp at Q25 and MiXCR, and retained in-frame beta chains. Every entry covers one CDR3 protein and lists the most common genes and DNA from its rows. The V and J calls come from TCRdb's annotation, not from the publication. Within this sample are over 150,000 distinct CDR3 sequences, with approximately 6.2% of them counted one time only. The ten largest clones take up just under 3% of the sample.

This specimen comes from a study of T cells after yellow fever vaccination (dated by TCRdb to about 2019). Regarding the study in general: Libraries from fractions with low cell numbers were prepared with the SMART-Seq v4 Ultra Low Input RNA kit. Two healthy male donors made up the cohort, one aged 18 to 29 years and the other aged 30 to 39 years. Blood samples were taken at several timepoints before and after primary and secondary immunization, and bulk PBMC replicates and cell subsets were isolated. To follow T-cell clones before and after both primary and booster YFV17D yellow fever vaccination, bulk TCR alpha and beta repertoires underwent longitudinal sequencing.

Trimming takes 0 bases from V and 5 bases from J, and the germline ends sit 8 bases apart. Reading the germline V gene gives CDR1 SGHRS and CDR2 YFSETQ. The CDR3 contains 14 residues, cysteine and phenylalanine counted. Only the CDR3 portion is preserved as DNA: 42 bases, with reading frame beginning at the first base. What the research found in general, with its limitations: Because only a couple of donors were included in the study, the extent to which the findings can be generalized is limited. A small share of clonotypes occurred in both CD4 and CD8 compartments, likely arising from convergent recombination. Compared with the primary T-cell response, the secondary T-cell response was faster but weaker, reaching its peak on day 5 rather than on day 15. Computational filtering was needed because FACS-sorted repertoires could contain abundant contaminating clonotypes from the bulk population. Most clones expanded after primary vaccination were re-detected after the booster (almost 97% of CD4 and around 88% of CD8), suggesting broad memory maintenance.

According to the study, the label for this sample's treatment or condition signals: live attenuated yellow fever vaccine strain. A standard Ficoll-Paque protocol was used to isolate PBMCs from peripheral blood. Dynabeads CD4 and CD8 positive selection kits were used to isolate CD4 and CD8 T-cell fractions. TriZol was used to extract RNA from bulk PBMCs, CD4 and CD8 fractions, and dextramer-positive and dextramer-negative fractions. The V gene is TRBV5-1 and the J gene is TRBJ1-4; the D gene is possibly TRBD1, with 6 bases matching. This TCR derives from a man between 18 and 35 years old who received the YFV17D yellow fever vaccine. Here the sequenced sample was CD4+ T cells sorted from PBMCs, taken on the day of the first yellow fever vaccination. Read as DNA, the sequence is TGCGCCAGCAGCTTGGGGGACATCAATGAAAAACTGTTTTTT. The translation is CASSLGDINEKLFF. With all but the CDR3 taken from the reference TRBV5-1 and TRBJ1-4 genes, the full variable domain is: KAGVTQTPRYLIKTRGQQVTLSCSPISGHRSVSWYQQTPGQGLQFLFEYFSETQRNKGNFPGRFSGRQFSNSRSEMNVSTLELGDSALYLCASSLGDINEKLFFGSGTQLSVL.